This T cell receptor beta chain derives from a study of control samples from healthy donors and cancer patients. CDR3 length equals 14 residues. The germline V gene encodes CDR1 SGHRS and CDR2 YFSETQ. Trimming at V came to 3 bases and at J to 1 base, leaving 3 bases not matched to a gene. Repertoires were generated with immunoSEQ multiplex PCR, while TCRdb's copy carries only in-frame clones and drops some. The table records around 57,000 clones, about 91% of them present only once. This receptor was obtained from a young man with colorectal cancer. Source material: PBMCs. This chain links TRBV5-1 with TRBJ1-1; 7 bases are a match to TRBD1. The CDR3 spells CASSSGQPNTEAFF. The DNA for the CDR3 is TGCGCCAGCAGCTCGGGACAGCCGAACACTGAAGCTTTCTTT.